This T cell receptor (beta chain) was documented in a study of PD-1 blockade in classical Hodgkin lymphoma. On the study more broadly: Nivolumab was given intravenously to patients at 3 mg/kg every 2 weeks.

The time point denotes: cycle 4 day 1 (C4D1), after less than seven weeks of nivolumab. Each patient's relapse followed autologous stem cell transplantation, and brentuximab vedotin exposure varied. Magnetic negative selection of thawed PBMCs was the method by which CD4+ T cells were purified. The study recorded best responses of complete response, partial response or progressive disease. Assay: immunoSEQ multiplex PCR; the TCRdb copy retains only in-frame clones and omits some. The sample holds about 6,400 clones; approximately 86% are singletons and the top ten take approximately 1.5%. This CDR3 spans 12 amino acids. Trimming cost V 9 bases and J 1 base, with 10 bases left between them. The germline V gene encodes CDR1 ENHRY and CDR2 SYGVKD.

The source is a human donor with classical Hodgkin lymphoma. The material sequenced was CD4+ T cells from blood, taken before the fourth cycle of nivolumab. This chain uses TRBV10-3 with TRBJ2-7; tentative D call: TRBD2 (6 bases). The CDR3 here is CAITGTSYEQYF. For the CDR3, the DNA is TGTGCCATAACCGGGACTTCCTACGAGCAGTACTTC.